Following are 2 T cell receptor beta chains from one sample sequenced in a study of identical twins. TCRdb redid the calling of the 5' RACE reads with MiXCR, one entry per CDR3 protein. This table has 600,000 to 800,000 distinct CDR3 sequences, roughly 20% appearing once. This sample was also put to use in a study of T cells expressing NK-cell markers.

The sequencing sample was made of PBMCs. These receptors all stem from a woman younger than 35 in good health.

The chain joins TRBV5-1 to TRBJ2-5; a possible D gene is TRBD2 (6 bases). The V end lost 6 bases, the J end lost 4 bases, and 16 bases lay between the germline ends. From germline, CDR1 is SGHRS and CDR2 YFSETQ. The CDR3 sequence is 14 residues long. Written as DNA, the CDR3 is TGCGCCAGCACGAGCGGAGGGAGAGGAGAGACCCAGTACTTC. Translating gives CASTSGGRGETQYF. Full variable domain (rest looked up from reference TRBV5-1 and TRBJ2-5): KAGVTQTPRYLIKTRGQQVTLSCSPISGHRSVSWYQQTPGQGLQFLFEYFSETQRNKGNFPGRFSGRQFSNSRSEMNVSTLELGDSALYLCASTSGGRGETQYFGPGTRLLVL.

This clonotype was counted ten times or more. The chain's CDR3 is CASRPGTGSEQYF. The CDR3 DNA is TGCGCCAGCAGACCCGGGACAGGGTCCGAGCAGTACTTC. The rearrangement uses TRBV10-1 and TRBJ2-7; 9 nucleotides agree with TRBD1. The CDR3 extends over 13 amino acids. Germline CDR1 WNHNN, CDR2 SYGVQD (reference sequence). The junction had 6 bases not matched to a gene; V was cut back by 6 bases and J by 6 bases.